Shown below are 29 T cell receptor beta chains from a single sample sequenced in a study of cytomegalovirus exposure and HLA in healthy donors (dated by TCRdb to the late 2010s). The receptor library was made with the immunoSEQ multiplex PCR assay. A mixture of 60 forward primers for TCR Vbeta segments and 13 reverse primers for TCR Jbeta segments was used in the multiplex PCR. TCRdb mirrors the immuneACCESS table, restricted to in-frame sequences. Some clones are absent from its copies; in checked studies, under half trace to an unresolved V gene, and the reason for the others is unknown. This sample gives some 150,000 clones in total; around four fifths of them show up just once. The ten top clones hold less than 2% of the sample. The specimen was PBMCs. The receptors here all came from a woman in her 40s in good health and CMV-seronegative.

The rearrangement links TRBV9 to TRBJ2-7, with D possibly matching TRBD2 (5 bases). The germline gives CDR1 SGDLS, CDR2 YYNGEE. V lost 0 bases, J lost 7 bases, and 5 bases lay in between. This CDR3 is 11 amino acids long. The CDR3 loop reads CASSVGGEQYF. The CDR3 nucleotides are TGTGCCAGCAGCGTAGGAGGGGAGCAGTACTTC.

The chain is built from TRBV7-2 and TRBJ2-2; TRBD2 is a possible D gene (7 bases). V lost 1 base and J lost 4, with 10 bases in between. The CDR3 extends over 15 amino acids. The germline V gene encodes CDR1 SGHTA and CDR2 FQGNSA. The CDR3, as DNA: TGTGCCAGCAGCTTAGTGCGGGGGCGCACCGGGGAGCTGTTTTTT. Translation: CASSLVRGRTGELFF.

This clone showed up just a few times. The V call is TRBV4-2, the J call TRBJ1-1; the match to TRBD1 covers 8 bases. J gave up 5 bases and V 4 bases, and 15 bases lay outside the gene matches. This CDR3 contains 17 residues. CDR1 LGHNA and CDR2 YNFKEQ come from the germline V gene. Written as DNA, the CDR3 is TGTGCCAGCAGCCCATTAGGACCACAGGGGGTTTTTACTGAAGCTTTCTTT. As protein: CASSPLGPQGVFTEAFF.

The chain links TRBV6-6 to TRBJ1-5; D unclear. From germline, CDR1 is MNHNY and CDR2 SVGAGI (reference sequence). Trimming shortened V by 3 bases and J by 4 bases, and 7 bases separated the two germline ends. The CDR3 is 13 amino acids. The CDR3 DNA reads TGTGCCAGCAGTTATACCGGGAATCAGCCCCAGCATTTT. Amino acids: CASSYTGNQPQHF.

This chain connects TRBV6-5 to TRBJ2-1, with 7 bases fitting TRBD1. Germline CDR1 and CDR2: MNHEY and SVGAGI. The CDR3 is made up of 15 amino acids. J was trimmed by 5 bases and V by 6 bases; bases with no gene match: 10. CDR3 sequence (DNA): TGTGCCAGCAGACAACATAACAGGGGAGACAATGAGCAGTTCTTC. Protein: CASRQHNRGDNEQFF.

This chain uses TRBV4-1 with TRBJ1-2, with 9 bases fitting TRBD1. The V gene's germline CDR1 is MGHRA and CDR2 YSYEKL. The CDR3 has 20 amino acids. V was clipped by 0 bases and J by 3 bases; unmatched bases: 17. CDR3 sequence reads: CASSQDTPNDRGYSYYGYTF. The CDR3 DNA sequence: TGCGCCAGCAGCCAAGATACCCCAAATGACAGGGGGTACTCTTACTATGGCTACACCTTC.

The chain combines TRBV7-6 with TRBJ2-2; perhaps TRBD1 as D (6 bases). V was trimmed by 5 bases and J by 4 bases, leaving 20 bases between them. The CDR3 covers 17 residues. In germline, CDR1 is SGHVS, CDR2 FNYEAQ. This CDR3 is CASSITGTRLATGELFF. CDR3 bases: TGTGCCAGCAGCATTACCGGGACAAGGCTCGCCACCGGGGAGCTGTTTTTT.

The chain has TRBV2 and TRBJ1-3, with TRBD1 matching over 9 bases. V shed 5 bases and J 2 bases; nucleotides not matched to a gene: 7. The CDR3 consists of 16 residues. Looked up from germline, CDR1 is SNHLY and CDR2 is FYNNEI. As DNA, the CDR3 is TGTGCCAGCAGTCGATATAACAGGGGGCCTGGAAACACCATATATTTT. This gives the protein CASSRYNRGPGNTIYF.

CDR3 protein: CASSHRGGQGALQYF. For the CDR3, the DNA is TGCGCCAGCAGCCACAGAGGGGGACAGGGGGCACTGCAGTACTTC. The chain couples TRBV4-3 to TRBJ2-7, with 12 bases fitting TRBD1. Germline V gene data show CDR1 as LGHNA and CDR2 as YSLEER. V shed 3 bases, J shed 9 bases, and the junction held 9 bases outside the gene matches. The CDR3 covers 15 residues.

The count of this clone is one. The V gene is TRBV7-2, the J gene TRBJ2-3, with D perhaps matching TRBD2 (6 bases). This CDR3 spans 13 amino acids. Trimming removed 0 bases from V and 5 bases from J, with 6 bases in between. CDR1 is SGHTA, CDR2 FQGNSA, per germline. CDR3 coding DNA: TGTGCCAGCAGCTTAGCGGGGGGAGATACGCAGTATTTT. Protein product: CASSLAGGDTQYF.

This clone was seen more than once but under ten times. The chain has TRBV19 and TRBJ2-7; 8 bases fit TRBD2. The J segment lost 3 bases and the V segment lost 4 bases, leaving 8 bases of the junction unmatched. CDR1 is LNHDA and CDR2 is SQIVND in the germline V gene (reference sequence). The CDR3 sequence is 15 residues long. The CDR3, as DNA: TGTGCCAGTAGTAAGGGGACTAGTGAGATCTACGAGCAGTACTTC. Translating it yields CASSKGTSEIYEQYF.

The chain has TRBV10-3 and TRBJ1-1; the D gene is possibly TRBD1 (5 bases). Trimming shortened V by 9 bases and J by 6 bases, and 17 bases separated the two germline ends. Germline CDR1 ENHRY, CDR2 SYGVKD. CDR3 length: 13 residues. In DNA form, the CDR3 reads TGTGCCATTGGACATGAAAAGGGCGCTGAAGCTTTCTTT. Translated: CAIGHEKGAEAFF.

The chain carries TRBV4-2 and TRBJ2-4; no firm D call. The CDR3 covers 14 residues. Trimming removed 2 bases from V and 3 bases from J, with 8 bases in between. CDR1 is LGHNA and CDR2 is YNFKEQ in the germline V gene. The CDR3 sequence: CASSQPVNKNIQYF. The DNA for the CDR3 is TGTGCCAGCAGCCAACCCGTAAACAAAAACATTCAGTACTTC.

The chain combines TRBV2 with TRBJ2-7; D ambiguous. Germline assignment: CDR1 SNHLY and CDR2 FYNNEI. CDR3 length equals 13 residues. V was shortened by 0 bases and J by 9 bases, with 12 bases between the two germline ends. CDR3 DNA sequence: TGTGCCAGCAGTGAAGCGCAGGATTCGAGGCAGTACTTC. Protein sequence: CASSEAQDSRQYF.

The CDR3 region has the DNA TGTGCCAGCTCACGGGCCGCGTTCTCTGGGGCCAACGTCCTGACTTTC. Amino acids: CASSRAAFSGANVLTF. The chain couples TRBV18 to TRBJ2-6; D not resolved. The V end lost 4 bases, the J end lost 0 bases, and 10 bases lay between the germline ends. This CDR3 has 16 amino acids. Germline CDR1 is KGHSH and CDR2 is LQKENI.

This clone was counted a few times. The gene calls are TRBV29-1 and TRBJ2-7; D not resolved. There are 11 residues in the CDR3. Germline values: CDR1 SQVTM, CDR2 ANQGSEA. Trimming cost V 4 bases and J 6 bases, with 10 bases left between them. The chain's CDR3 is CSVGLKSEQYF. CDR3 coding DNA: TGCAGCGTTGGTCTAAAAAGCGAGCAGTACTTC.

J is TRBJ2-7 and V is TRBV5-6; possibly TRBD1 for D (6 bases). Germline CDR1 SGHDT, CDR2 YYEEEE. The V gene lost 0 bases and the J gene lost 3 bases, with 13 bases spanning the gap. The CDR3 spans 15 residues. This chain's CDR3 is CASSLALGGIYEQYF. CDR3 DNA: TGTGCCAGCAGCTTGGCCTTAGGGGGAATCTACGAGCAGTACTTC.

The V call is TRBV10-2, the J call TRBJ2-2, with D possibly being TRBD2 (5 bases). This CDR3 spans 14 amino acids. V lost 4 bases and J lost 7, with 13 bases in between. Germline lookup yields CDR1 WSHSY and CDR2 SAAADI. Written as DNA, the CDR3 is TGCGCCAGCAGTGGGGCTAGCCGGGGCGGGGAGCTGTTTTTT. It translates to CASSGASRGGELFF.

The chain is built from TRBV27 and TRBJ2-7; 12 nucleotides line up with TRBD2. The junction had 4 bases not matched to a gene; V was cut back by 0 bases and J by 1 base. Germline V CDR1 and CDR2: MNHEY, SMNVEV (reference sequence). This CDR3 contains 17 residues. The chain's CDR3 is CASSLSVGLAGSYEQYF. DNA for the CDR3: TGTGCCAGCAGTTTATCAGTCGGACTAGCGGGGTCCTACGAGCAGTACTTC.

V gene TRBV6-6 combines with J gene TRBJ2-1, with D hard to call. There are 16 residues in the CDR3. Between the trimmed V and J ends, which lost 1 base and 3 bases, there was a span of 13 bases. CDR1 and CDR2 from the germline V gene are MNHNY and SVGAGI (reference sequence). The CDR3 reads CASSYYLVGRYNEQFF. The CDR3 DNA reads TGTGCCAGCAGTTACTATCTTGTGGGCCGCTACAATGAGCAGTTCTTC.

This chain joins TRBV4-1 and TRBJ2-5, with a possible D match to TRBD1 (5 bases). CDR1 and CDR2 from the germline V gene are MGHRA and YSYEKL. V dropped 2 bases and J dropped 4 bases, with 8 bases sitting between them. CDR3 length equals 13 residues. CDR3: CASSQTGGETQYF. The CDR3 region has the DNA TGCGCCAGCAGCCAAACAGGCGGAGAGACCCAGTACTTC.

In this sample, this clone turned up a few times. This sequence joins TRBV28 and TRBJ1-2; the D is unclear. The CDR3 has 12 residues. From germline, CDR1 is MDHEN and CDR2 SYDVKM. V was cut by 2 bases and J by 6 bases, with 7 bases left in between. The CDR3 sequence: CASSLAADGYTF. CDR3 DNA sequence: TGTGCCAGCAGTTTAGCGGCGGATGGCTACACCTTC.

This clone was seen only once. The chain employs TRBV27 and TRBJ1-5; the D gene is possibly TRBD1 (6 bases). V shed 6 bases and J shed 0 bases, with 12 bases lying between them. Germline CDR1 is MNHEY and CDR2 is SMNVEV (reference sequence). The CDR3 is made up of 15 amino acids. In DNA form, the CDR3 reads TGTGCCAGCAGCCAAAGACAGGATAGCAATCAGCCCCAGCATTTT. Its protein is CASSQRQDSNQPQHF.

The CDR3 here is CASSLSGTGRSYEQYF. As DNA, the CDR3 is TGTGCCAGCAGTTTATCGGGGACAGGACGCTCCTACGAGCAGTACTTC. V and J are TRBV28 and TRBJ2-7, with TRBD1 identical over 8 bases. The CDR3 runs 16 residues. CDR1 and CDR2 (germline): MDHEN, SYDVKM. V was pared by 1 base and J by 0 bases, with 5 bases of the junction left unmatched.

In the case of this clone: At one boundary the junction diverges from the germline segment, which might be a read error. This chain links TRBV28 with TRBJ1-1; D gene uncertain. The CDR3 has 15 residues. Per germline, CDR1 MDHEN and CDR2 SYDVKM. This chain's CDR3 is CASTLAGKVSTEAFF. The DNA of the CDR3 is TGTGCCAGCACTTTAGCGGGGAAGGTTAGCACTGAAGCTTTCTTT.

This CDR3 reads CATSRTIQGDSNQPQHF. In DNA form, the CDR3 reads TGTGCCACCAGCAGAACGATACAGGGGGATAGCAATCAGCCCCAGCATTTT. J is TRBJ1-5 and V is TRBV15; TRBD1 aligns across 8 bases. Per the germline V gene, CDR1 is LNHNV and CDR2 is YYDKDF (reference sequence). The length of the CDR3 is 17 residues. V was clipped by 2 bases and J by 0 bases; unmatched bases: 6.

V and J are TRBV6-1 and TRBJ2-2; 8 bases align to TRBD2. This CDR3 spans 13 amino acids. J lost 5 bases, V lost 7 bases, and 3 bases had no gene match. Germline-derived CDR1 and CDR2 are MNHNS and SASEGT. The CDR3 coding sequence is TGTGCCAGCAAGGCGGGAGGAACCGGGGAGCTGTTTTTT. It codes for CASKAGGTGELFF.

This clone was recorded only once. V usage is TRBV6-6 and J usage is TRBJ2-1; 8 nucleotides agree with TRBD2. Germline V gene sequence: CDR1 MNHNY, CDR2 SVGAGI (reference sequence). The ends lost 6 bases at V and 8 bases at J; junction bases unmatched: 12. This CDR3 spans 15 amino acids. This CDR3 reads CASRPLSGSRDEQFF. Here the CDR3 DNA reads TGTGCCAGCAGGCCGTTAAGCGGGAGTAGGGATGAGCAGTTCTTC.

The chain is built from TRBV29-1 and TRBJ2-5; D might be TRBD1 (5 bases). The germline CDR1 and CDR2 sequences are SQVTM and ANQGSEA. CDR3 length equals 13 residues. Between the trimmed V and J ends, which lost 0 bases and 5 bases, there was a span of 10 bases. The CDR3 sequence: CSVEDAPGETQYF. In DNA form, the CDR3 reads TGCAGCGTTGAAGATGCCCCAGGGGAGACCCAGTACTTC.